This T cell receptor (beta chain) was recorded in a study of regulatory T cells in long-lasting Graves disease. Ten or more counts support this clonotype. The TCR beta library used iRepertoire HTBI primers with Arm-PCR amplification of CDR3. One entry per CDR3 protein results from TCRdb running MiXCR on the multiplex PCR reads. The sample records over 450,000 distinct CDR3 sequences, 9.5% to 15% being singletons. Looked up from germline, CDR1 is DFQATT and CDR2 is SNEGSKA (reference sequence). The CDR3 covers 16 residues. With V trimmed by 3 bases and J by 4 bases, 8 bases remained unmatched. Time point noted: newly diagnosed GD, antithyroid drugs for less than 3 months. RNA from PBMCs was the source of the TCR library. Another study also made use of these data, one on T cells in Graves' hyperthyroidism and ophthalmopathy.

The sequencing here drew on peripheral blood mononuclear cells (PBMCs), taken at new diagnosis, from a patient treated with antithyroid drugs. The chain recombines TRBV20-1 with TRBJ2-2; 10 bases map to TRBD2. This receptor was taken from a woman aged 25-40 years with Graves disease. In nucleotides, the CDR3 is TGCAGTGCTAGTGCGTGGGGGACTAGCGTCACCGGGGAGCTGTTTTTT. Translated, it gives CSASAWGTSVTGELFF.